The present TCR beta chain was sequenced within a study of cytomegalovirus exposure and HLA in healthy donors. Germline V lookup: CDR1 SGDLS, CDR2 YYNGEE. Trimming took off 0 bases at V and 0 bases at J, with 9 bases between the two ends. The CDR3 runs to 15 residues. As for this clone: Antigen: not known.

Study-wide results and caveats: As a later analysis showed, a missense DCLRE1C variant was linked to trimming of TCR beta V- and J-genes.

The PCR ran on 60 Vbeta and 13 Jbeta primers. TCRdb's table, derived via immunoSEQ multiplex PCR, lists solely in-frame clones and lacks some. Found here are 150,000 to 200,000 clones, approximately 88% of them singletons; the top ten hold about 0.25%. This sequence was found in a boy aged 5-17 years in good health and CMV-seronegative. The chain has TRBV9 and TRBJ1-2; D unresolved. The sequenced sample consisted of PBMCs. CDR3 coding DNA: TGTGCCAGCAGCGTAGCGAGGTCCTCTAACTATGGCTACACCTTC. Its protein is CASSVARSSNYGYTF.